The TCR beta chain described here comes from a study of T cell responses to AZD1222 COVID-19 vaccine. Findings and limits, study-wide: Within unmutated variant regions lay the reported targets of nearly half of spike-specific TCRs. Donors were largely white British and mainly female; clonal diversity was possibly underestimated. Spike-specific TCRs gained breadth and depth after people received two AZD1222 doses. Seropositive AZD1222 recipients at baseline numbered only 6 or 7.

Libraries were prepared by immunoSEQ multiplex PCR; TCRdb keeps only in-frame clonotypes and omits some of them. The sample consists of roughly 72,000 clones, 85% of them appearing once. This clone was counted once. The antigen remains unidentified. The receptor comes from an adult in good health. Source: peripheral blood, taken on day 0 of AZD1222 vaccination.

In DNA form, the CDR3 reads TGCGCCAGCAGCTTGGCCGGCGAGGGGATGAACACTGAAGCTTTCTTT. Residues: CASSLAGEGMNTEAFF. V is TRBV5-1 and J is TRBJ1-1, with D perhaps TRBD1 (5 bases). Per the germline V gene, CDR1 is SGHRS and CDR2 is YFSETQ. The CDR3 runs to 16 residues. Trimming took off 0 bases at V and 0 bases at J, with 12 bases between the two ends.